This T cell receptor beta chain was sequenced in a study of early T cells in non-severe SARS-CoV-2 infection. Looking at the study overall: Sequenced bulk RNA came from whole blood that was unsorted, and chains were unpaired. Study results and caveats: Matching results from VDJdb favored anti-spike CD8 responses, leaving private and CD4 specificities undetected.

A single record per CDR3 protein comes from TCRdb applying MiXCR to the 5' RACE reads. The sample has 63,000 or so distinct CDR3 sequences, approximately 10% seen once. This CDR3 is 16 amino acids long. Trimming cost V 7 bases and J 1 base; bases outside gene matches: 12. This clonotype showed up just a few times. Its antigen is as yet unknown. The receptor comes from an adult who was a healthcare worker with PCR-confirmed SARS-CoV-2 infection or an uninfected control (not recorded which). The chain combines TRBV12-3 or TRBV12-4 with TRBJ1-1, with 7 nucleotides matching TRBD1. Specimen: whole blood, collected at baseline. The CDR3 bases are TGTGCCAGCACCTGGGTAGGGGGCCGAAGGAACACTGAAGCTTTCTTT. Translated: CASTWVGGRRNTEAFF.